This T cell receptor (beta chain) derives from a study of shared clonotypes between healthy human individuals. CD8 cells classed as naive were CD45RO-negative and positively selected for CCR7, excluding terminally differentiated effector memory CD45RA+ cells. Study conclusions and caveats: Genetic and exposure-history diversity was limited by the small donor number.

V shed 1 base and J 1 base; nucleotides not matched to a gene: 2. Germline V gives CDR1 MNHEY, CDR2 SMNVEV (reference sequence). The CDR3 is 16 amino acids. As regards this clone: Its antigen is unknown.

Sequencing was performed with immunoSEQ multiplex PCR; in TCRdb, only in-frame clones are kept and a portion is missing. The table includes around 2,000,000 clones, roughly 95% detected once. The sequenced sample was naive CD8+ T cells sorted from blood. The receptor comes from a man aged 18-30 years in good health. This chain links TRBV27 with TRBJ2-3; TRBD2 matches at 10 bases. The CDR3 loop is CASSLLLAGGTDTQYF. Written as DNA, the CDR3 is TGTGCCAGCAGTTTATTGCTAGCGGGGGGCACAGATACGCAGTATTTT.